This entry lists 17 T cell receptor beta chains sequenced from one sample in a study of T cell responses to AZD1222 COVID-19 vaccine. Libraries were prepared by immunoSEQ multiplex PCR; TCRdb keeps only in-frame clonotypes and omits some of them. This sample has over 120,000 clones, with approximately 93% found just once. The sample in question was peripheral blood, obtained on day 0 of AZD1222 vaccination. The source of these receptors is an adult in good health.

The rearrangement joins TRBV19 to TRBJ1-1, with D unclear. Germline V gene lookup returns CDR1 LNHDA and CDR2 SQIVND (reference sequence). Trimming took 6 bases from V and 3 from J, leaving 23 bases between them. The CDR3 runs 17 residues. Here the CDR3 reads CASSYSLGVVVDTEAFF. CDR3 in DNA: TGTGCCAGTAGCTACAGTTTGGGTGTGGTTGTGGACACTGAAGCTTTCTTT.

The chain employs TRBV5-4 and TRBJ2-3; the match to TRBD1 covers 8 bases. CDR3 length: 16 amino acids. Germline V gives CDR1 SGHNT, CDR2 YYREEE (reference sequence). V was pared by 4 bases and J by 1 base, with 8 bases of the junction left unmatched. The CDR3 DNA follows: TGTGCCAGCAGCCCGGACAGGGTAGGAGGCACAGATACGCAGTATTTT. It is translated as CASSPDRVGGTDTQYF.

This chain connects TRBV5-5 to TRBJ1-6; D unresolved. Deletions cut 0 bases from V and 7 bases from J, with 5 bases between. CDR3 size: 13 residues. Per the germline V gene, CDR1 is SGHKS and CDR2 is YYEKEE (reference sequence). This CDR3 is CASSLDPNSPLHF. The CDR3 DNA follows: TGTGCCAGCAGCTTGGACCCCAATTCACCCCTCCACTTT.

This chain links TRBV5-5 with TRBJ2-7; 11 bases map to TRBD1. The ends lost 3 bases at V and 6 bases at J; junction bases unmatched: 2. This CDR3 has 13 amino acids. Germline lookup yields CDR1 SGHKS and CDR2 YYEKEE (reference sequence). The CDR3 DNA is TGTGCCAGCAGCTCGGACAGGGGGCTCGAGCAGTACTTC. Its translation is CASSSDRGLEQYF.

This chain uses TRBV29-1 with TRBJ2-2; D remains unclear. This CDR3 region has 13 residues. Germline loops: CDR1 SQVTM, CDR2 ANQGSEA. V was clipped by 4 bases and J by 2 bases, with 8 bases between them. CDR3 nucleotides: TGCAGCGTTGTAGCCAGCAACACCGGGGAGCTGTTTTTT. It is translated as CSVVASNTGELFF.

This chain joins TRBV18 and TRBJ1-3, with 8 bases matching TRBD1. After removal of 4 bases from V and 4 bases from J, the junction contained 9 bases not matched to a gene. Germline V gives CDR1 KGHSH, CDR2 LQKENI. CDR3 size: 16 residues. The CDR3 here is CASSLGQGGIGNTIYF. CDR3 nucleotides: TGTGCCAGCTCACTTGGACAGGGAGGCATCGGAAACACCATATATTTT. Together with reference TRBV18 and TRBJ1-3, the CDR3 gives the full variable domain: NAGVMQNPRHLVRRRGQEARLRCSPMKGHSHVYWYRQLPEEGLKFMVYLQKENIIDESGMPKERFSAEFPKEGPSILRIQQVVRGDSAAYFCASSLGQGGIGNTIYFGEGSWLTVV.

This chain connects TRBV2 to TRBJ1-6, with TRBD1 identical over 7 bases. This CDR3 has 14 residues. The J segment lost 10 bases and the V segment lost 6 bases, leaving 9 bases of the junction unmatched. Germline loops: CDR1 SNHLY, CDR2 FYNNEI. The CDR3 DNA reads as TGTGCCAGCAGGGCCGGGACAGTAGCATCACCCCTCCACTTT. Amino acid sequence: CASRAGTVASPLHF.

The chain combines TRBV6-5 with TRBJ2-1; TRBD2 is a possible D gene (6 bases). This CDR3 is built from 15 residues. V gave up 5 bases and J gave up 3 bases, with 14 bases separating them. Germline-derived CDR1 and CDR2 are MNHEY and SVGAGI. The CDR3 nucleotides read TGTGCCAGCAGTCGGCTGGGGGGATTCTACAATGAGCAGTTCTTC. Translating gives CASSRLGGFYNEQFF.

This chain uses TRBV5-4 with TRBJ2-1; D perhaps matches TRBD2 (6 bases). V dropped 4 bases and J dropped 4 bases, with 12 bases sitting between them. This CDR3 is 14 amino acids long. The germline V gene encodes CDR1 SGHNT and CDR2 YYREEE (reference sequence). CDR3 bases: TGTGCCAGCAGCCTCGGTGGAGGGTACAATGAGCAGTTCTTC. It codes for CASSLGGGYNEQFF.

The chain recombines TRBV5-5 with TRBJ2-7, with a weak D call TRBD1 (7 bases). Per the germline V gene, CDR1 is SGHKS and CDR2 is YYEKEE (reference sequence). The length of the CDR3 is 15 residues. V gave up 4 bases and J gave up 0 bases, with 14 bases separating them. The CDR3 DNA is TGTGCCAGCAGCCCCTGGGGGGACAGCTCCTACGAGCAGTACTTC. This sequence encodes CASSPWGDSSYEQYF.

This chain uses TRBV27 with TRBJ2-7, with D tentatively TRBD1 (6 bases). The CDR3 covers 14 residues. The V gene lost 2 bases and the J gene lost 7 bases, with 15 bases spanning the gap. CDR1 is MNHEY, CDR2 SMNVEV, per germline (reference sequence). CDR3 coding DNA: TGTGCCAGCAGTTTAGCGGGCAGGGGTTCGGAGCAGTACTTC. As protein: CASSLAGRGSEQYF.

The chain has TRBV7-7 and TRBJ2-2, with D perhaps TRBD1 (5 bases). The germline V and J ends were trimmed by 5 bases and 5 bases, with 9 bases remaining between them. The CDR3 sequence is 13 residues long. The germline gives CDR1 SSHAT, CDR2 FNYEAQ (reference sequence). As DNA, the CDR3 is TGTGCCAGCAGCGCCGACAGAACCGGGGAGCTGTTTTTT. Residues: CASSADRTGELFF.

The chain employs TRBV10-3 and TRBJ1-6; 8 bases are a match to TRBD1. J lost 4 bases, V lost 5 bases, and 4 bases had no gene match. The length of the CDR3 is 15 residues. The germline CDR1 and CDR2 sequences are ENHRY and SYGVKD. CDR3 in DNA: TGTGCCATCAGTCCGGACAGGGCTTATAATTCACCCCTCCACTTT. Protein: CAISPDRAYNSPLHF.

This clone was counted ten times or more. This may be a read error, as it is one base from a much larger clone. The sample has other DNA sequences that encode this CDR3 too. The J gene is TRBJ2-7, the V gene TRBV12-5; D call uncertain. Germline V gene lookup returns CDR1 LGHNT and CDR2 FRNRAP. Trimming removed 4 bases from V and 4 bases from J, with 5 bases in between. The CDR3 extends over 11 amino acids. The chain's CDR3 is CASGWAYEQYF. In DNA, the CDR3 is TGTGCTAGTGGTTGGGCGTACGAGCAGTACTTC.

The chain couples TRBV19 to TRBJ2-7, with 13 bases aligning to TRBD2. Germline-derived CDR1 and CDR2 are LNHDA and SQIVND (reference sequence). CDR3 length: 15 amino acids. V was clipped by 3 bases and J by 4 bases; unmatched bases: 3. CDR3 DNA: TGTGCCAGTAGTATGCCGGGACTAGCGGGATACGAGCAGTACTTC. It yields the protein CASSMPGLAGYEQYF.

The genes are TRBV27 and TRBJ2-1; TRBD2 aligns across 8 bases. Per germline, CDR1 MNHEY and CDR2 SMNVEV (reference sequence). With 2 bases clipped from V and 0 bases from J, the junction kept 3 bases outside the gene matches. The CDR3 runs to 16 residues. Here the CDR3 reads CASSLRREASYNEQFF. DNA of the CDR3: TGTGCCAGCAGTTTAAGGCGGGAGGCCTCCTACAATGAGCAGTTCTTC.

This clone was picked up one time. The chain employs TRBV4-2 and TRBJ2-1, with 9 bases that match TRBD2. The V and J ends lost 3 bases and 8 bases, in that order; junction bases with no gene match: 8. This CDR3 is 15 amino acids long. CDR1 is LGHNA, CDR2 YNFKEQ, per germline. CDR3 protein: CASSHPSGALDEQFF. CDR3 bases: TGTGCCAGCAGCCACCCTAGCGGGGCACTGGATGAGCAGTTCTTC.